The rows below give T cell receptor beta chains drawn from one sample of a study of Ad26.COV2.S vaccination and SARS-CoV-2 variants. The repertoire was sequenced with immunoSEQ multiplex PCR; TCRdb's copy has only in-frame clones and lacks some. Found here are about 420,000 clones, 88% of them singletons; the top ten hold 3.6%. The source was peripheral blood, collected in a trial of Ad26.COV2.S vaccine versus placebo. The receptors were gathered from a person aged 18-65 years who received the Ad26.COV2.S COVID-19 vaccine or a placebo. CDR3s leave out the opening cysteine and the closing phenylalanine or tryptophan.

j_call: TRBJ2-7
v_call: TRBV10-3
cdr3_aa: AIRGQSYEQY

j_call: TRBJ2-1
v_call: TRBV7-9
cdr3_aa: ASSLERGGEQF

j_call: TRBJ1-2
v_call: TRBV15
cdr3_aa: ATSRGASDRDGYGYT

j_call: TRBJ2-3
v_call: TRBV5-4
cdr3_aa: ASSWTATSTDTQY

j_call: TRBJ1-4
v_call: TRBV4-3
cdr3_aa: ASSLEGGGNEKLF

j_call: TRBJ2-2
v_call: TRBV4-2
cdr3_aa: ASSQRGRGTGELF

j_call: TRBJ2-7
v_call: TRBV19
cdr3_aa: ASNPGTAYEQY

j_call: TRBJ2-5
v_call: TRBV6-5
cdr3_aa: ASSQRGPRWETQY

j_call: TRBJ2-7
v_call: TRBV24-1
cdr3_aa: ATSSGPTYEQY

j_call: TRBJ2-7
v_call: TRBV18
cdr3_aa: ASSFQDEQY

j_call: TRBJ1-4
v_call: TRBV18
cdr3_aa: ASSLDRGWEKLF

j_call: TRBJ1-5
v_call: TRBV30
cdr3_aa: AWSGRVNQPQH

j_call: TRBJ2-7
v_call: TRBV6-5
cdr3_aa: ASSQYRGSTYEQY

j_call: TRBJ2-3
v_call: TRBV7-6
cdr3_aa: ASSAWTSGKKDTQY

j_call: TRBJ2-3
v_call: TRBV28
cdr3_aa: ASSKPGTGSTDTQY

j_call: TRBJ2-3
v_call: TRBV11-2
cdr3_aa: ASSFLGGGTTDTQY